Listed below are T cell receptor beta chains from one sample, sequenced in a study of T cell changes during pregnancy in multiple sclerosis. Repertoires were generated with immunoSEQ multiplex PCR, while TCRdb's copy carries only in-frame clones and drops some. The data show tens of thousands of clones, more than 90% seen once. Sequencing used CD4+ T cells from peripheral blood mononuclear cells, obtained before pregnancy. Receptors originate from a female donor with multiple sclerosis, enrolled in a pregnancy study. Both conserved end residues are part of each CDR3. A D gene is named only where the DNA matches it firmly. Clone size appears in some rows only: once, few, many, or a class for an expanded clone.

clone size: -
J gene: TRBJ2-5
D gene: TRBD2
V gene: TRBV2
CDR3 DNA: TGTGCCAGCAGTGAACGCGGGGGGGAAGAGACCCAGTACTTC
CDR3 protein: CASSERGGEETQYF

clone size: -
J gene: TRBJ1-5
D gene: TRBD1
V gene: TRBV27
CDR3 DNA: TGTGCCAGCAGTTTCTCCGCGGGGACAGGGGGCCAGCCCCAGCATTTT
CDR3 protein: CASSFSAGTGGQPQHF

clone size: once
J gene: TRBJ2-1
D gene: TRBD1
V gene: TRBV19
CDR3 DNA: TGTGCCAGTAGTAAGGCCCCAGGGGGCGGGGTAATCGAGCAGTTCTTC
CDR3 protein: CASSKAPGGGVIEQFF

clone size: -
J gene: TRBJ1-3
D gene: -
V gene: TRBV5-1
CDR3 DNA: TGCGCCAGCAGCCAGTTCGCTGGAAACACCATATATTTT
CDR3 protein: CASSQFAGNTIYF

clone size: once
J gene: TRBJ2-1
D gene: -
V gene: TRBV5-8
CDR3 DNA: TGTGCCAGCAGCTTGACCGGGAATGAGCAGTTCTTC
CDR3 protein: CASSLTGNEQFF

clone size: -
J gene: TRBJ2-7
D gene: -
V gene: TRBV19
CDR3 DNA: TGTGCCAGTCGGGTTGGGGCTAGCGCTACCTACGAGCAGTACTTC
CDR3 protein: CASRVGASATYEQYF

clone size: -
J gene: TRBJ1-5
D gene: -
V gene: TRBV5-5
CDR3 DNA: TGTGCCAGCAGCTTGGCAGTAGACAGGCAGCCCCAGCATTTT
CDR3 protein: CASSLAVDRQPQHF

clone size: -
J gene: TRBJ1-6
D gene: -
V gene: TRBV28
CDR3 DNA: TGTGCCAGCAGTCCCGCGACAAACCTACCACCCCTCCACTTT
CDR3 protein: CASSPATNLPPLHF

clone size: once
J gene: TRBJ1-2
D gene: -
V gene: TRBV2
CDR3 DNA: TGTGCCAGCAGTGAAGCGCTTCGCCCAGGGTGGGGCTACACCTTC
CDR3 protein: CASSEALRPGWGYTF

clone size: -
J gene: TRBJ2-7
D gene: -
V gene: TRBV21-1
CDR3 DNA: TGTGCCAGCAGCCGCCCGACAGGGTACGAGCAGTACTTC
CDR3 protein: CASSRPTGYEQYF

clone size: -
J gene: TRBJ1-2
D gene: -
V gene: TRBV28
CDR3 DNA: TGTGCCAGCAGCCGTCTTGAGGGCTACACCTTC
CDR3 protein: CASSRLEGYTF

clone size: -
J gene: TRBJ2-1
D gene: -
V gene: TRBV2
CDR3 DNA: TGTGCCAGCAGTGAATTAAGAGGGGGACACAATGAGCAGTTCTTC
CDR3 protein: CASSELRGGHNEQFF

clone size: -
J gene: TRBJ1-5
D gene: TRBD1
V gene: TRBV10-3
CDR3 DNA: TGTGCCATCAGTGATTCAGGGGGCTCAAGCAATCAGCCCCAGCATTTT
CDR3 protein: CAISDSGGSSNQPQHF

clone size: -
J gene: TRBJ2-7
D gene: TRBD1
V gene: TRBV6-1
CDR3 DNA: TGTGCCAGCAGCGCCGGGACAGGGGGCTCTTACGAGCAGTACTTC
CDR3 protein: CASSAGTGGSYEQYF

clone size: -
J gene: TRBJ2-1
D gene: -
V gene: TRBV5-1
CDR3 DNA: TGCGCCAGCAGCCCGACAGCTAACTCCTACAATGAGCAGTTCTTC
CDR3 protein: CASSPTANSYNEQFF

clone size: -
J gene: TRBJ2-2
D gene: -
V gene: TRBV4-1
CDR3 DNA: TGCGCCAGCAGCCAAGTGATGACGGAGGGCACCGGGGAGCTGTTTTTT
CDR3 protein: CASSQVMTEGTGELFF

clone size: -
J gene: TRBJ1-1
D gene: TRBD1
V gene: TRBV7-9
CDR3 DNA: TGTGCCAGCAGCTTAGGTAGGGAACGACAGGGGATAGAGACTGAAGCTTTCTTT
CDR3 protein: CASSLGRERQGIETEAFF

clone size: -
J gene: TRBJ2-2
D gene: -
V gene: TRBV10-3
CDR3 DNA: TGTGCCATCAGTGAGACCCGGGCGAACACCGGGGAGCTGTTTTTT
CDR3 protein: CAISETRANTGELFF

clone size: -
J gene: TRBJ2-2
D gene: -
V gene: TRBV5-1
CDR3 DNA: TGCGCCAGCAGCCAGGGTGTCACCGGGGAGCTGTTTTTT
CDR3 protein: CASSQGVTGELFF

clone size: -
J gene: TRBJ2-3
D gene: -
V gene: TRBV5-4
CDR3 DNA: TGTGCCAGCAGCTTGGAGCGGGTGGATACGCAGTATTTT
CDR3 protein: CASSLERVDTQYF

clone size: -
J gene: TRBJ2-3
D gene: -
V gene: TRBV7-3
CDR3 DNA: TGTGCCAGCAGCTTACGGACCGGCGGGCATTTT
CDR3 protein: CASSLRTGGHF

clone size: -
J gene: TRBJ2-7
D gene: -
V gene: TRBV18
CDR3 DNA: TGTGCCAGCTCACCAGCCAGTGACTACGAGCAGTACTTC
CDR3 protein: CASSPASDYEQYF

clone size: -
J gene: TRBJ1-2
D gene: TRBD1
V gene: TRBV7-2
CDR3 DNA: TGTGCCAGCAGCTTAGTCGGGACAGGGAGAGGTGGCTACACCTTC
CDR3 protein: CASSLVGTGRGGYTF

clone size: -
J gene: TRBJ2-3
D gene: TRBD2
V gene: TRBV5-4
CDR3 DNA: TGTGCCAGCAGCCCGGGGGGGCAGGGTTCAGATACGCAGTATTTT
CDR3 protein: CASSPGGQGSDTQYF

clone size: -
J gene: TRBJ2-3
D gene: TRBD2
V gene: TRBV27
CDR3 DNA: TGTGCCAGCAGTTTATATCCGGGACTAGCGGGAGTCATAGATACGCAGTATTTT
CDR3 protein: CASSLYPGLAGVIDTQYF

clone size: -
J gene: TRBJ2-3
D gene: TRBD2
V gene: TRBV5-5
CDR3 DNA: TGTGCCAGCAGCTTGGTAATAGCGGGAGAGACAGATACGCAGTATTTT
CDR3 protein: CASSLVIAGETDTQYF

clone size: -
J gene: TRBJ1-2
D gene: -
V gene: TRBV5-4
CDR3 DNA: TGTGCCAGCAGCTACGACAGACCCCTCGTCTATGGCTACACCTTC
CDR3 protein: CASSYDRPLVYGYTF

clone size: -
J gene: TRBJ2-5
D gene: -
V gene: TRBV27
CDR3 DNA: TGTGCCAGCAGCGAACAGGGAAGAGAGACCCAGTACTTC
CDR3 protein: CASSEQGRETQYF

clone size: -
J gene: TRBJ2-7
D gene: TRBD1
V gene: TRBV11-2
CDR3 DNA: TGTGCCAGCAGCTCAGGCAGGGGGCTTCGCGAGCAGTACTTC
CDR3 protein: CASSSGRGLREQYF

clone size: -
J gene: TRBJ1-1
D gene: TRBD1
V gene: TRBV5-1
CDR3 DNA: TGCGCCAGCAGCTTAGACAGGGTGAACACTGAAGCTTTCTTT
CDR3 protein: CASSLDRVNTEAFF

clone size: -
J gene: TRBJ2-2
D gene: TRBD2
V gene: TRBV9
CDR3 DNA: TGTGCCAGCAATAAGGGTAGCGGGGACACCGGGGAGCTGTTTTTT
CDR3 protein: CASNKGSGDTGELFF

clone size: once
J gene: TRBJ2-7
D gene: TRBD2
V gene: TRBV5-1
CDR3 DNA: TGCGCCAGCAGCTTGGAAGTGACTAGCGGTTACGAGCAGTACTTC
CDR3 protein: CASSLEVTSGYEQYF

clone size: -
J gene: TRBJ1-5
D gene: -
V gene: TRBV18
CDR3 DNA: TGTGCCAGCTCACCGGGGGGGAATCATCAGCCCCAGCATTTT
CDR3 protein: CASSPGGNHQPQHF

clone size: -
J gene: TRBJ1-1
D gene: -
V gene: TRBV6-1
CDR3 DNA: TGTGCCAGCAGTGAAGGTCGACGAGGGTTCGTTCTCGACACTGAAGCTTTCTTT
CDR3 protein: CASSEGRRGFVLDTEAFF

clone size: -
J gene: TRBJ2-3
D gene: TRBD2
V gene: TRBV25-1
CDR3 DNA: TGTGCCAGCAGTTTTAGGACTAGCGGGGGGGCCGTCGATACGCAGTATTTT
CDR3 protein: CASSFRTSGGAVDTQYF

clone size: once
J gene: TRBJ1-2
D gene: -
V gene: TRBV30
CDR3 DNA: TGTGCCTGGATTATTGGGGGGGTCGGTACCTTC
CDR3 protein: CAWIIGGVGTF

clone size: -
J gene: TRBJ2-1
D gene: TRBD2
V gene: TRBV9
CDR3 DNA: TGTGCCAGCAGCAGAGAGGTAGCGGGAGGGCGGTATGAGCAGTTCTTC
CDR3 protein: CASSREVAGGRYEQFF

clone size: -
J gene: TRBJ2-7
D gene: TRBD2
V gene: TRBV5-1
CDR3 DNA: TGCGCCAGCAGCTTGACAGCGGGGGCTCTCTACGAGCAGTACTTC
CDR3 protein: CASSLTAGALYEQYF

clone size: once
J gene: TRBJ1-4
D gene: -
V gene: TRBV5-4
CDR3 DNA: TGTGCCAGCAGCTTCGGCGGTCCCGGAGGTGCAACTAATGAAAAACTGTTTTTT
CDR3 protein: CASSFGGPGGATNEKLFF

clone size: -
J gene: TRBJ1-1
D gene: TRBD1
V gene: TRBV5-4
CDR3 DNA: TGTGCCAGCACACGACAGGGGGCATACACTGAAGCTTTCTTT
CDR3 protein: CASTRQGAYTEAFF

clone size: -
J gene: TRBJ1-4
D gene: -
V gene: TRBV19
CDR3 DNA: TGTGCCAGTAGTATAGATCTTTTCGCGGGTCAACTAAATGAAAAACTGTTTTTT
CDR3 protein: CASSIDLFAGQLNEKLFF

clone size: -
J gene: TRBJ2-5
D gene: TRBD1
V gene: TRBV7-3
CDR3 DNA: TGTGCCAGCAGCCGGGGACAGGGGGAAGAGACCCAGTACTTC
CDR3 protein: CASSRGQGEETQYF

clone size: -
J gene: TRBJ1-5
D gene: -
V gene: TRBV21-1
CDR3 DNA: TGTGCCAGCAGCAAATGGAAGAGACAGGGGAGAGATCAGCCCCAGCATTTT
CDR3 protein: CASSKWKRQGRDQPQHF

clone size: -
J gene: TRBJ2-7
D gene: -
V gene: TRBV5-6
CDR3 DNA: TGTGCCAGCAGCTTAGGGGTAGGGGATCTCTACTACTACGAGCAGTACTTC
CDR3 protein: CASSLGVGDLYYYEQYF